This is a list of T cell receptor beta chains from one sample in a study of OX40 agonist ivuxolimab in advanced cancers. The method was immunoSEQ multiplex PCR; TCRdb's version includes in-frame clones alone and lacks a portion of them. The repertoire holds some 65,000 clones, with over 75% as singletons. This material consisted of CD4+ or CD8+ T cells sorted from blood, taken in a trial of the OX40 agonist ivuxolimab. All receptors derive from an adult with an advanced solid tumor such as melanoma, head and neck, liver or kidney cancer. Each CDR3 is given with its conserved first and last residue. Fields, in order: V gene, clone size, J gene, D gene, CDR3 DNA, CDR3 protein. D genes are given only for firm matches. Clone size is not always given. Where it is, it says once, few, many or a class for expanded clones.

V gene: TRBV2
clone size: few
J gene: TRBJ2-2
D gene: -
CDR3 DNA: TGTGCCAGCAGTCCTTACCGGGGGGAGCTGTTTTTT
CDR3 protein: CASSPYRGELFF

V gene: TRBV27
clone size: -
J gene: TRBJ2-1
D gene: TRBD2
CDR3 DNA: TGTGCCAGCAGTTTATCTGTGTCTAGCGGGGGGTCCCAAGTACAGTTCTTC
CDR3 protein: CASSLSVSSGGSQVQFF

V gene: TRBV6-4
clone size: -
J gene: TRBJ2-7
D gene: TRBD1
CDR3 DNA: TGTGCCAGCAGTGACCCGACGACAGGGGAAGCTGACACCTACGAGCAGTACTTC
CDR3 protein: CASSDPTTGEADTYEQYF

V gene: TRBV2
clone size: -
J gene: TRBJ2-2
D gene: -
CDR3 DNA: TGTGCCAGCAGGACCACCGGGGAGCTGTTTTTT
CDR3 protein: CASRTTGELFF

V gene: TRBV5-3
clone size: -
J gene: TRBJ2-5
D gene: -
CDR3 DNA: TGTGCCAGCAGCGTACCCCAAGAGACCCAGTACTTC
CDR3 protein: CASSVPQETQYF

V gene: TRBV25-1
clone size: -
J gene: TRBJ1-1
D gene: -
CDR3 DNA: TGTGCCAGCAGGCTAGAAAACACTGAAGCTTTCTTT
CDR3 protein: CASRLENTEAFF

V gene: TRBV9
clone size: -
J gene: TRBJ2-7
D gene: TRBD1
CDR3 DNA: TGTGCCACGCCTGAACGACAGGGATGCTACGAGCAGTACTTC
CDR3 protein: CATPERQGCYEQYF

V gene: TRBV27
clone size: -
J gene: TRBJ1-3
D gene: -
CDR3 DNA: TGTGCCAGCAGTTTTTCTTCGGGACACACCATATATTTT
CDR3 protein: CASSFSSGHTIYF

V gene: TRBV15
clone size: -
J gene: TRBJ1-5
D gene: -
CDR3 DNA: TGTGCCACCAGCGGGCAGCACAATCAGCCCCAGCATTTT
CDR3 protein: CATSGQHNQPQHF

V gene: TRBV19
clone size: -
J gene: TRBJ1-4
D gene: -
CDR3 DNA: TGTGCCAGTAGTTCCTTGCAGGGGTGGTATGAAAAACTGTTTTTT
CDR3 protein: CASSSLQGWYEKLFF

V gene: TRBV7-2
clone size: once
J gene: TRBJ1-3
D gene: TRBD1
CDR3 DNA: TGTGCCAGCAGCTTAGACACAGGGGGAACTGGAAACACCATATATTTT
CDR3 protein: CASSLDTGGTGNTIYF

V gene: TRBV12-5
clone size: -
J gene: TRBJ1-1
D gene: -
CDR3 DNA: TGTGCTAGTGGTCCCGGGACTGAAGCTTTCTTT
CDR3 protein: CASGPGTEAFF

V gene: TRBV27
clone size: -
J gene: TRBJ2-7
D gene: TRBD1
CDR3 DNA: TGTGCCAGCAGCCCACTGGTGGGACAGGGCTACGAGCAGTACTTC
CDR3 protein: CASSPLVGQGYEQYF

V gene: TRBV5-8
clone size: -
J gene: TRBJ2-7
D gene: -
CDR3 DNA: TGTGCCAGCAGCTTCCCCTACGAGCAGTACTTC
CDR3 protein: CASSFPYEQYF

V gene: TRBV2
clone size: few
J gene: TRBJ1-5
D gene: -
CDR3 DNA: TGTGCCAGCAGTGAACTTGGAGGATATAGCAATCAGCCCCAGCATTTT
CDR3 protein: CASSELGGYSNQPQHF

V gene: TRBV12-5
clone size: -
J gene: TRBJ2-7
D gene: -
CDR3 DNA: TGTGCTAGTGGCCGAGGACCGATTAACTACGAGCAGTACTTC
CDR3 protein: CASGRGPINYEQYF

V gene: TRBV5-1
clone size: -
J gene: TRBJ1-1
D gene: -
CDR3 DNA: TGCGCCAGCAGCCCCACCCCCACCCTAAACACTGAAGCTTTCTTT
CDR3 protein: CASSPTPTLNTEAFF

V gene: TRBV7-6
clone size: -
J gene: TRBJ1-1
D gene: -
CDR3 DNA: TGTGCCAGCACCGTCGCCCGGAACACTGAAGCTTTCTTT
CDR3 protein: CASTVARNTEAFF

V gene: TRBV29-1
clone size: -
J gene: TRBJ2-1
D gene: -
CDR3 DNA: TGCAGCGTTGGTAGGACAGACCGGAACAATGAGCAGTTCTTC
CDR3 protein: CSVGRTDRNNEQFF

V gene: TRBV2
clone size: -
J gene: TRBJ1-2
D gene: -
CDR3 DNA: TGTGCCAGCAGGGCGGACACCCTTAACTATGGCTACACCTTC
CDR3 protein: CASRADTLNYGYTF

V gene: TRBV4-1
clone size: -
J gene: TRBJ1-1
D gene: TRBD1
CDR3 DNA: TGCGCCAGCAGCCGCGGGACAGGGGGAATGAATGAAGCTTTCTTT
CDR3 protein: CASSRGTGGMNEAFF

V gene: TRBV29-1
clone size: -
J gene: TRBJ1-1
D gene: -
CDR3 DNA: TGCAGCGTTCTAACGGGGGGGACCATGAACACTGAAGCTTTCTTT
CDR3 protein: CSVLTGGTMNTEAFF

V gene: TRBV11-3
clone size: -
J gene: TRBJ2-1
D gene: TRBD2
CDR3 DNA: TGTGCCAGCAGCGATTCCCTAGCGGGGAGATACAATGAGCAGTTCTTC
CDR3 protein: CASSDSLAGRYNEQFF

V gene: TRBV9
clone size: -
J gene: TRBJ1-6
D gene: TRBD1
CDR3 DNA: TGTGCCAGCAGCGTAGAACAGGGGGTAGGATCACCCCTCCACTTT
CDR3 protein: CASSVEQGVGSPLHF

V gene: TRBV27
clone size: -
J gene: TRBJ1-1
D gene: -
CDR3 DNA: TGTGCCAGCGGAATAGGGGGGGGGAACACTGAAGCTTTCTTT
CDR3 protein: CASGIGGGNTEAFF

V gene: TRBV19
clone size: once
J gene: TRBJ1-6
D gene: -
CDR3 DNA: TGTGCCAGTAGTATTACCCAGGGGTGGAATTCACCCCTCCACTTT
CDR3 protein: CASSITQGWNSPLHF

V gene: TRBV18
clone size: -
J gene: TRBJ2-7
D gene: TRBD2
CDR3 DNA: TGTGCCAGCTCACCAGACGCGGGTTGGGGCGGGGGAATCACCTACGAGCAGTACTTC
CDR3 protein: CASSPDAGWGGGITYEQYF

V gene: TRBV5-6
clone size: -
J gene: TRBJ1-5
D gene: -
CDR3 DNA: TGTGCCAGCAGCGACGGAGACTCATATCAGCCCCAGCATTTT
CDR3 protein: CASSDGDSYQPQHF

V gene: TRBV14
clone size: once
J gene: TRBJ2-3
D gene: TRBD1
CDR3 DNA: TGTGCCAGCAGCCACGGACAGGGATTTTTCGGCCGCACAGATACGCAGTATTTT
CDR3 protein: CASSHGQGFFGRTDTQYF

V gene: TRBV29-1
clone size: -
J gene: TRBJ1-1
D gene: -
CDR3 DNA: TGCAGCGTCGGCTCCCCTGGGCTAGGGGGGACTGAAGCTTTCTTT
CDR3 protein: CSVGSPGLGGTEAFF

V gene: TRBV6-1
clone size: -
J gene: TRBJ2-5
D gene: -
CDR3 DNA: TGTGCCAGCAGATGGGGACAAAGGGGAAGGGAGACCCAGTACTTC
CDR3 protein: CASRWGQRGRETQYF

V gene: TRBV30
clone size: -
J gene: TRBJ2-5
D gene: TRBD1
CDR3 DNA: TGTGCCTGGTCGGACAGGGGGCCACAAGAGACCCAGTACTTC
CDR3 protein: CAWSDRGPQETQYF

V gene: TRBV7-9
clone size: -
J gene: TRBJ1-5
D gene: -
CDR3 DNA: TGTGCCAGCAGCTTAGGGGGGCAAGATCAGCCCCAGCATTTT
CDR3 protein: CASSLGGQDQPQHF

V gene: TRBV6-5
clone size: few
J gene: TRBJ1-5
D gene: -
CDR3 DNA: TGTGCCAGCAGCAACGCCGGGGGCGGAGATCAGCCCCAGCATTTT
CDR3 protein: CASSNAGGGDQPQHF

V gene: TRBV4-2
clone size: -
J gene: TRBJ1-2
D gene: TRBD1
CDR3 DNA: TGTGCCAGCACCATACAGGGGGCAGCCTATGGCTACACCTTC
CDR3 protein: CASTIQGAAYGYTF

V gene: TRBV30
clone size: -
J gene: TRBJ2-1
D gene: -
CDR3 DNA: TGTGCCTGGAGTTCGGTCCGTCGTGTTGACAATGAGCAGTTCTTC
CDR3 protein: CAWSSVRRVDNEQFF

V gene: TRBV6-6
clone size: once
J gene: TRBJ2-3
D gene: TRBD1
CDR3 DNA: TGTGCCAGCAGTCGACCCAGGGGGCGCCCCACAGATACGCAGTATTTT
CDR3 protein: CASSRPRGRPTDTQYF

V gene: TRBV7-4
clone size: -
J gene: TRBJ1-5
D gene: -
CDR3 DNA: TGTGCCAGCAGCTTAGCAGCCGGGACCGCTAGTCAGCCCCAGCATTTT
CDR3 protein: CASSLAAGTASQPQHF

V gene: TRBV6-5
clone size: -
J gene: TRBJ1-6
D gene: TRBD1
CDR3 DNA: TGTGCCAGCAGTAGACAGGGGGCATCTAATTCACCCCTCCACTTT
CDR3 protein: CASSRQGASNSPLHF

V gene: TRBV5-8
clone size: -
J gene: TRBJ2-1
D gene: -
CDR3 DNA: TGTGCCAGCAGCTTGCTATCAGTAAATGAGCAGTTCTTC
CDR3 protein: CASSLLSVNEQFF

V gene: TRBV19
clone size: -
J gene: TRBJ2-6
D gene: -
CDR3 DNA: TGTGCCAGTAGTATAAGCTCTGGGGCCAACGTCCTGACTTTC
CDR3 protein: CASSISSGANVLTF

V gene: TRBV28
clone size: -
J gene: TRBJ2-3
D gene: TRBD2
CDR3 DNA: TGTGCCAGCCAAGGGACTAGCGGGGCAGATACGCAGTATTTT
CDR3 protein: CASQGTSGADTQYF

V gene: TRBV5-4
clone size: -
J gene: TRBJ1-1
D gene: TRBD1
CDR3 DNA: TGTGCCAGCAGCTTCGACAGGGGTAGCACTGAAGCTTTCTTT
CDR3 protein: CASSFDRGSTEAFF

V gene: TRBV11-2
clone size: -
J gene: TRBJ1-3
D gene: TRBD1
CDR3 DNA: TGTGCCAGCAGCTTCAACAGGGGGCAACGTGGAAACACCATATATTTT
CDR3 protein: CASSFNRGQRGNTIYF

V gene: TRBV4-1
clone size: -
J gene: TRBJ1-5
D gene: -
CDR3 DNA: TGCGCCAGCAGCCATGACTTTAATAGCAATCAGCCCCAGCATTTT
CDR3 protein: CASSHDFNSNQPQHF

V gene: TRBV19
clone size: -
J gene: TRBJ1-5
D gene: TRBD1
CDR3 DNA: TGTGCCAGTAGTATTCAAGCAGGGGGTCAGCCCCAGCATTTT
CDR3 protein: CASSIQAGGQPQHF

V gene: TRBV6-5
clone size: -
J gene: TRBJ1-1
D gene: TRBD1
CDR3 DNA: TGTGCCAGCAGCTATCATGGGACAGGGGCCACTGAAGCTTTCTTT
CDR3 protein: CASSYHGTGATEAFF

V gene: TRBV5-4
clone size: -
J gene: TRBJ2-3
D gene: TRBD2
CDR3 DNA: TGTGCCAGCAGCTTGTCTAGCGGGGCTACCAGCACAGATACGCAGTATTTT
CDR3 protein: CASSLSSGATSTDTQYF

V gene: TRBV5-4
clone size: -
J gene: TRBJ2-5
D gene: -
CDR3 DNA: TGTGCCAGCAGCTTGTTACCGGGCGAGACCCAGTACTTC
CDR3 protein: CASSLLPGETQYF

V gene: TRBV2
clone size: -
J gene: TRBJ1-4
D gene: TRBD1
CDR3 DNA: TGTGCCAGCAGTGCCCCCGGGACAGGGGCACATGAAAAACTGTTTTTT
CDR3 protein: CASSAPGTGAHEKLFF